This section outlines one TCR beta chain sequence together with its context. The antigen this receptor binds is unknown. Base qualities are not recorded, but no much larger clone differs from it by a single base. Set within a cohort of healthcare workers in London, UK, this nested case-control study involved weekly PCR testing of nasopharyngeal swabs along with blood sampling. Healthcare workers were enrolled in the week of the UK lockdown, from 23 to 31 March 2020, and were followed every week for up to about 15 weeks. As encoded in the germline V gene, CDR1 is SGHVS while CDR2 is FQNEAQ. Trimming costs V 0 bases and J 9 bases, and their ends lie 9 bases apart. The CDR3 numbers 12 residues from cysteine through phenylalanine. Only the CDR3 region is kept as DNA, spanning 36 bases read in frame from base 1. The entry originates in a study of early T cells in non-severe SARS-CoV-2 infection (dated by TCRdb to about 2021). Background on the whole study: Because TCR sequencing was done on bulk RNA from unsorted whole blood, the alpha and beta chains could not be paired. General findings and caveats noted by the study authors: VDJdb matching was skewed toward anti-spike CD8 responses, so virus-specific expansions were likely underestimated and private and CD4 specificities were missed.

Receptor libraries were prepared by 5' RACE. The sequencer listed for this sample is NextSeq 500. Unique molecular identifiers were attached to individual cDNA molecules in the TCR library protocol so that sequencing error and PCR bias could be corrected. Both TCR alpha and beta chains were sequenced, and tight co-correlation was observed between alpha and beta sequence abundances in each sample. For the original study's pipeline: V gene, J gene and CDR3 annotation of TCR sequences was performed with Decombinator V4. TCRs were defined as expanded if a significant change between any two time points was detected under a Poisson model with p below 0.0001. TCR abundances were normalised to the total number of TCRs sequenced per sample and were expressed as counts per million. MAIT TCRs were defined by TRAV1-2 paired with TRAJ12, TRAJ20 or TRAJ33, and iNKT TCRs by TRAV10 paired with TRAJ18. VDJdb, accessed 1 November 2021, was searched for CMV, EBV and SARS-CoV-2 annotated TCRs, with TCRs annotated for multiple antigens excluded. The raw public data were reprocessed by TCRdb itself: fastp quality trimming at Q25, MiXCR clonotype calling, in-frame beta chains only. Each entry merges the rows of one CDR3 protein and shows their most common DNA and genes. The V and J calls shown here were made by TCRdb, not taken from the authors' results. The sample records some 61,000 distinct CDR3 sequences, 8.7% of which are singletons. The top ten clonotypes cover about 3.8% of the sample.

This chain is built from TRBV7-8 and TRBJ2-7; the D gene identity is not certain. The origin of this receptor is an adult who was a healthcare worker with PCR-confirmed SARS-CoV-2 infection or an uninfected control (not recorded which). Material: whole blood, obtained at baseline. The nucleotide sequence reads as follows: TGTGCCAGCAGCTTAGCGGGTGGGGTGCAGTACTTC. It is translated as CASSLAGGVQYF.